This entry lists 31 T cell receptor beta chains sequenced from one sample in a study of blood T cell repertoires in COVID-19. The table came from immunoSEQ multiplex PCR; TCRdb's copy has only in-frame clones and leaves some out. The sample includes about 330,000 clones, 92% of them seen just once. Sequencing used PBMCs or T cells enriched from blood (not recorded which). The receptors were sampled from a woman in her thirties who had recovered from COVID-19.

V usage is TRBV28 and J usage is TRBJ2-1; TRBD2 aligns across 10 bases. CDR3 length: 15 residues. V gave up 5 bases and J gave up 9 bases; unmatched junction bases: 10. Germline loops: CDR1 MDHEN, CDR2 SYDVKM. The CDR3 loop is CASSLTGTSVGEQFF. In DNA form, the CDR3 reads TGTGCCAGCAGTCTAACCGGGACTAGCGTAGGTGAGCAGTTCTTC.

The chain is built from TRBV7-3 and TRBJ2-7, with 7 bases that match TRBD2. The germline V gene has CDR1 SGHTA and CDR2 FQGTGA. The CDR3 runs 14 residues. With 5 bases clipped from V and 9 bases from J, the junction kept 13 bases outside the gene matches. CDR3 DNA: TGTGCCAGCAGCCTAGCGGCCGGAGTTGATGCGCAGTACTTC. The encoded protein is CASSLAAGVDAQYF.

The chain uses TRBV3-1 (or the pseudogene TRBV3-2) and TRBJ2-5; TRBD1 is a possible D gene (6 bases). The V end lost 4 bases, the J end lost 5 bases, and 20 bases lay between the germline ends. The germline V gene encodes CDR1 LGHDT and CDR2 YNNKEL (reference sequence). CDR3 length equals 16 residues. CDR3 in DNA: TGTGCCAGCAGCCCCTTTGTTCAGGGGCTGACGGAGACCCAGTACTTC. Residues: CASSPFVQGLTETQYF.

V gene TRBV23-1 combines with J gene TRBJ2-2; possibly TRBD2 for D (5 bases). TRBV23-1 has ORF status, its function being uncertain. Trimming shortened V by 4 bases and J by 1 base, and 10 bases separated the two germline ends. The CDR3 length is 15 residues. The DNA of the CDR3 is TGCGCCAGCAGTCGCAACCGGGGGAACACCGGGGAGCTGTTTTTT. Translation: CASSRNRGNTGELFF.

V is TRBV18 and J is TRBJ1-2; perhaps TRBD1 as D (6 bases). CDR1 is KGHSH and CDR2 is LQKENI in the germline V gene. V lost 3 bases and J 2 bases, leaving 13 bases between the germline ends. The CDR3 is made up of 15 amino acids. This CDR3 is CASSPRTDLNYGYTF. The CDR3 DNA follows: TGTGCCAGCTCACCGAGGACAGACCTAAACTATGGCTACACCTTC. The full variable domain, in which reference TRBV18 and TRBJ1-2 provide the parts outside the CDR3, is NAGVMQNPRHLVRRRGQEARLRCSPMKGHSHVYWYRQLPEEGLKFMVYLQKENIIDESGMPKERFSAEFPKEGPSILRIQQVVRGDSAAYFCASSPRTDLNYGYTFGSGTRLTVV.

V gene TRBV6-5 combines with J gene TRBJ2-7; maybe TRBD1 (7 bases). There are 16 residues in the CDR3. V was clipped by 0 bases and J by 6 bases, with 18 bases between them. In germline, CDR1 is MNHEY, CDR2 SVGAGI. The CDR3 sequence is CASSYSRGAVVPEQYF. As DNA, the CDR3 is TGTGCCAGCAGTTACTCCAGGGGGGCGGTCGTACCCGAGCAGTACTTC.

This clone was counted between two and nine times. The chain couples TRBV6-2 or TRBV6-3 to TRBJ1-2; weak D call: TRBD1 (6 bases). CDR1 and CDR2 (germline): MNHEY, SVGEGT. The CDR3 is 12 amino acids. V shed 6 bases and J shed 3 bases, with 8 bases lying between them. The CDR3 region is CASSRQDYGYTF. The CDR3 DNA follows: TGTGCCAGCAGCCGACAGGACTATGGCTACACCTTC.

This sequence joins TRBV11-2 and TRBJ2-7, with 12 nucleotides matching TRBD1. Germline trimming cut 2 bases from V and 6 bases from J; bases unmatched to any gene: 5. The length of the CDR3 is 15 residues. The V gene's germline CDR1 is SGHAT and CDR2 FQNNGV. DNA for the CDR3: TGTGCCAGCAGCTTAAGGGGACAGGGGGCGTCCGAGCAGTACTTC. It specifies CASSLRGQGASEQYF.

CDR3 nucleotides: TGCGCCAGCAGCCAAGACGTTGGCAGTAACTATGGCTACACCTTC. It specifies CASSQDVGSNYGYTF. The rearrangement links TRBV4-1 to TRBJ1-2; D is ambiguous. The CDR3 extends over 15 amino acids. V dropped 0 bases and J dropped 1 base, with 9 bases sitting between them. Looked up from germline, CDR1 is MGHRA and CDR2 is YSYEKL.

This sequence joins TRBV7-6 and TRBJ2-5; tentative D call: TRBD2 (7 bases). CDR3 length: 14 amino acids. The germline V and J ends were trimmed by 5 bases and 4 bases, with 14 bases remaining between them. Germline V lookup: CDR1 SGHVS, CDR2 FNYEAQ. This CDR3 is CASSPGGARETQYF. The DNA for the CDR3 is TGTGCCAGCAGCCCTGGGGGGGCGCGAGAGACCCAGTACTTC. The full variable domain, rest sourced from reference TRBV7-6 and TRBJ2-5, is GAGVSQSPRYKVTKRGQDVALRCDPISGHVSLYWYRQALGQGPEFLTYFNYEAQQDKSGLPNDRFSAERPEGSISTLTIQRTEQRDSAMYRCASSPGGARETQYFGPGTRLLVL.

CDR3 bases: TGTGCCATCAGTGGGACAGGAGCTAATGAAAAACTGTTTTTT. It yields the protein CAISGTGANEKLFF. The gene calls are TRBV10-3 and TRBJ1-4; 7 bases agree with TRBD1. There are 14 residues in the CDR3. Germline V lookup: CDR1 ENHRY, CDR2 SYGVKD. The junction had 2 bases not matched to a gene; V was cut back by 4 bases and J by 3 bases.

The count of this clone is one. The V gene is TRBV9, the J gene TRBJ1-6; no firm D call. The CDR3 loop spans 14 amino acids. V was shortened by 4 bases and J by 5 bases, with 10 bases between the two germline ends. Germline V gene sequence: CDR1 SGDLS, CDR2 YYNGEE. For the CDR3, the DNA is TGTGCCAGCAGCCCAACAACCCATAATTCACCCCTCCACTTT. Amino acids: CASSPTTHNSPLHF.

This CDR3 reads CASRYRGGNEKLFF. The CDR3 DNA reads TGTGCCAGCAGGTACAGGGGAGGTAATGAAAAACTGTTTTTT. The rearrangement uses TRBV13 and TRBJ1-4; 7 bases map to TRBD1. CDR1 and CDR2 (germline): PRHDT, FYEKMQ (reference sequence). The junction had 5 bases not matched to a gene; V was cut back by 6 bases and J by 4 bases. This CDR3 is 14 amino acids long.

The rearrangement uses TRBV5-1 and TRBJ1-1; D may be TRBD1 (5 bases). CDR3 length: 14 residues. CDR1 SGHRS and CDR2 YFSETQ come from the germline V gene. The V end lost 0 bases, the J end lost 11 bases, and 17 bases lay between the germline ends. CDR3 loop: CASSLVNLGRGAFF. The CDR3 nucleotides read TGCGCCAGCAGCTTGGTCAATTTAGGTCGGGGGGCTTTCTTT.

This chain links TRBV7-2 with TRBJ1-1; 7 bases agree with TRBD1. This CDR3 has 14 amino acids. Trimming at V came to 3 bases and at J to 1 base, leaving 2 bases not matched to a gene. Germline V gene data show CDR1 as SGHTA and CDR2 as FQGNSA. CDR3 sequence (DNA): TGTGCCAGCAGCTTCCACAGGGGGAACACTGAAGCTTTCTTT. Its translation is CASSFHRGNTEAFF.

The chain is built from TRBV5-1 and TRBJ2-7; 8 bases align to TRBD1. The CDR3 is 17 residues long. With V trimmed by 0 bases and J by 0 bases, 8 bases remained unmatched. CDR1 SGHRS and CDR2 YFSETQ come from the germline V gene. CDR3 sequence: CASSLDGTGQSSYEQYF. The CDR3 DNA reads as TGCGCCAGCAGCTTGGACGGGACAGGACAAAGCTCCTACGAGCAGTACTTC. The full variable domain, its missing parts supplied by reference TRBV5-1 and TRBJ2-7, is KAGVTQTPRYLIKTRGQQVTLSCSPISGHRSVSWYQQTPGQGLQFLFEYFSETQRNKGNFPGRFSGRQFSNSRSEMNVSTLELGDSALYLCASSLDGTGQSSYEQYFGPGTRLTVT.

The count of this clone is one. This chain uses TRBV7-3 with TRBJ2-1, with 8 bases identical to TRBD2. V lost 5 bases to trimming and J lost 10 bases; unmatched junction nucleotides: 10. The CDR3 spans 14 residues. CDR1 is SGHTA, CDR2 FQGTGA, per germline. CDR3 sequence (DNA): TGTGCCAGCAGCCCCTCGACTAGCGAGAGGGAGCAGTTCTTC. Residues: CASSPSTSEREQFF. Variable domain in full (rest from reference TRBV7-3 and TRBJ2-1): GAGVSQTPSNKVTEKGKYVELRCDPISGHTALYWYRQSLGQGPEFLIYFQGTGAADDSGLPNDRFFAVRPEGSVSTLKIQRTERGDSAVYLCASSPSTSEREQFFGPGTRLTVL.

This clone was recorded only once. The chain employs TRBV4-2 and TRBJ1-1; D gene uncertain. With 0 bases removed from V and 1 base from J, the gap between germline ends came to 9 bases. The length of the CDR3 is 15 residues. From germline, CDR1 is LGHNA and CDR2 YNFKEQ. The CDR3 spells CASSQDLFGNTEAFF. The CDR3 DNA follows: TGTGCCAGCAGCCAAGATTTATTCGGGAACACTGAAGCTTTCTTT.

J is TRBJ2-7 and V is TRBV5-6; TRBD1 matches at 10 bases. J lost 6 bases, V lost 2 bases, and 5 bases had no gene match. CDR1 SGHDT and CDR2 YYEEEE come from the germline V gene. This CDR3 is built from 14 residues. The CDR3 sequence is CASSLGQGDGEQYF. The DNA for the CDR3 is TGTGCCAGCAGCTTAGGACAGGGGGACGGCGAGCAGTACTTC.

CDR3 loop: CASSPWDRALTF. Written as DNA, the CDR3 is TGTGCCAGCAGCCCATGGGACAGGGCCCTCACCTTC. V and J are TRBV11-2 and TRBJ1-2; 9 bases are shared with TRBD1. This CDR3 is built from 12 residues. V shed 5 bases and J 13 bases; nucleotides not matched to a gene: 8. Germline V lookup: CDR1 SGHAT, CDR2 FQNNGV.

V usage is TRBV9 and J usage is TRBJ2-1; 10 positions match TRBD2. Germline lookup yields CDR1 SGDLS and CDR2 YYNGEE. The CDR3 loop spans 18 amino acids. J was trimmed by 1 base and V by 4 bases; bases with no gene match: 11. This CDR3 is CASSLFVGLADSYNEQFF. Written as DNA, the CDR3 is TGTGCCAGCAGCCTCTTCGTCGGACTAGCGGATTCCTACAATGAGCAGTTCTTC.

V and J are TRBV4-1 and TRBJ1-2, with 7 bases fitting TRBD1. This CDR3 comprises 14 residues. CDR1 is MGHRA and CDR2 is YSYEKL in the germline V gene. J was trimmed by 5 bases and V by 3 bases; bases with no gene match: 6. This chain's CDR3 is CASSQVTGEYGYTF. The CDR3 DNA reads TGCGCCAGCAGCCAGGTTACAGGGGAATATGGCTACACCTTC.

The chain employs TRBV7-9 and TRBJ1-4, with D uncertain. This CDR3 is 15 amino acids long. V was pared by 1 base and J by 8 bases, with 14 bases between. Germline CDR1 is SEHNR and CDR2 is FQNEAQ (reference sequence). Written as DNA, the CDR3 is TGTGCCAGCAGCTTAGAAGGCGGGGTTCTGGAAAAACTGTTTTTT. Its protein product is CASSLEGGVLEKLFF.

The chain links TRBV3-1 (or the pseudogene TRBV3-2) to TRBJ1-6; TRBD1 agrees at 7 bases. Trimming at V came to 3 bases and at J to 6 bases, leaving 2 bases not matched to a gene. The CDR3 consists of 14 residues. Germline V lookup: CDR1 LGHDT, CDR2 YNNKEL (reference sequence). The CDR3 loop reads CASSHGQVNSPLHF. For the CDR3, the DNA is TGTGCCAGCAGCCATGGACAGGTTAATTCACCCCTCCACTTT.

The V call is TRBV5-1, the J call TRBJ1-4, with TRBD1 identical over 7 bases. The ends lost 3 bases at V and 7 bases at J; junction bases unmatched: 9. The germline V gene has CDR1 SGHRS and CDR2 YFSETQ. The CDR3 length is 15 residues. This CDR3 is CASSSTGAQGEKLFF. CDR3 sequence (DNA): TGCGCCAGCAGCTCTACAGGGGCCCAGGGTGAAAAACTGTTTTTT.

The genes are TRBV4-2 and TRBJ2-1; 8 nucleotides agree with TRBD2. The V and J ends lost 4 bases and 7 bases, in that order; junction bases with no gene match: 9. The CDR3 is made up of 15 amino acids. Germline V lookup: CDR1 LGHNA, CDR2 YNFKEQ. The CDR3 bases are TGTGCCAGCAGCCCGTACGGGGGGGGGAAAAATGAGCAGTTCTTC. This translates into CASSPYGGGKNEQFF.

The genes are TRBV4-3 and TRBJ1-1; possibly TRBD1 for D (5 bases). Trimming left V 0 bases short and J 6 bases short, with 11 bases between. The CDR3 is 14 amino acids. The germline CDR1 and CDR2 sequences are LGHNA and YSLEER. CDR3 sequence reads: CASSQESRGAEAFF. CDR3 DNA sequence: TGCGCCAGCAGCCAAGAGTCAAGGGGCGCTGAAGCTTTCTTT.

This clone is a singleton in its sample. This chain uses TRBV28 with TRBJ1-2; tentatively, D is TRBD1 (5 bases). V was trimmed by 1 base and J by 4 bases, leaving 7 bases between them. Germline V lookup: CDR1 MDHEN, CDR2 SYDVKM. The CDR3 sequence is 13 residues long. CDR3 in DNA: TGTGCCAGCAGTTTATCCGGGGGCTATGGCTACACCTTC. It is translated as CASSLSGGYGYTF.

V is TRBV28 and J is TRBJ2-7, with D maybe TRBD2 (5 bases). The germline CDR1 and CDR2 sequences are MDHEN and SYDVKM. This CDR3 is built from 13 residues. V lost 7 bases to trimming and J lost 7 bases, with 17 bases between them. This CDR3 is CASTLSRTGEQYF. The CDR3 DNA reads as TGTGCCAGCACGTTGAGCCGAACGGGGGAGCAGTACTTC.

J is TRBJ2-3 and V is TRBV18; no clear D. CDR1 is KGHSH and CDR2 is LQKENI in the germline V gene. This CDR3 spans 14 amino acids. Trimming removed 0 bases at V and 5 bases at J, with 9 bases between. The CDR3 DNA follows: TGTGCCAGCTCACCACCGAGGCCCATAGATACGCAGTATTTT. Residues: CASSPPRPIDTQYF.

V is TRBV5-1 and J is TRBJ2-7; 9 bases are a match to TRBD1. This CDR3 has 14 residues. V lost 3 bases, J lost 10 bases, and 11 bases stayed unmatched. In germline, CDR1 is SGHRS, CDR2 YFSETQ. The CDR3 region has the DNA TGCGCCAGCAGCTACCGGACAGGGGAGTCGACACAGTACTTC. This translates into CASSYRTGESTQYF. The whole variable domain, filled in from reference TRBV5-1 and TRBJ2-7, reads KAGVTQTPRYLIKTRGQQVTLSCSPISGHRSVSWYQQTPGQGLQFLFEYFSETQRNKGNFPGRFSGRQFSNSRSEMNVSTLELGDSALYLCASSYRTGESTQYFGPGTRLTVT.